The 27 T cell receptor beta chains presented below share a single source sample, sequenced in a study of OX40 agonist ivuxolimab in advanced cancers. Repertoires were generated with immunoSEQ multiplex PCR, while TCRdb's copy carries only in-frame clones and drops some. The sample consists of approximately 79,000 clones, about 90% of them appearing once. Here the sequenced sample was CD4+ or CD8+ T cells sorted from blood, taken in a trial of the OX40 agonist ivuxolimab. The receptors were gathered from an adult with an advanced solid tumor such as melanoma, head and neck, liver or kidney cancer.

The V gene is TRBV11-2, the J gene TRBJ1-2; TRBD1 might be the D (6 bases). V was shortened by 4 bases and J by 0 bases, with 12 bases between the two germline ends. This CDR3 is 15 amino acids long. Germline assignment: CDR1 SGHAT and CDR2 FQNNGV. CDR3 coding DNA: TGTGCCAGCAGCTGGGGGGCAGGGTCTAACTATGGCTACACCTTC. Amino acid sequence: CASSWGAGSNYGYTF. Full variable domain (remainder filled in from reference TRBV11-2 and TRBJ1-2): EAGVAQSPRYKIIEKRQSVAFWCNPISGHATLYWYQQILGQGPKLLIQFQNNGVVDDSQLPKDRFSAERLKGVDSTLKIQPAKLEDSAVYLCASSWGAGSNYGYTFGSGTRLTVV.

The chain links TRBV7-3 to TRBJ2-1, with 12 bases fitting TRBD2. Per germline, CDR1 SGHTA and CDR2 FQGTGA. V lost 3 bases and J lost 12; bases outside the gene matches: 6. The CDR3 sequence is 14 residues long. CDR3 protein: CASSFGTSGSVQFF. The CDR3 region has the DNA TGTGCCAGCAGCTTCGGGACTAGCGGGTCGGTGCAGTTCTTC.

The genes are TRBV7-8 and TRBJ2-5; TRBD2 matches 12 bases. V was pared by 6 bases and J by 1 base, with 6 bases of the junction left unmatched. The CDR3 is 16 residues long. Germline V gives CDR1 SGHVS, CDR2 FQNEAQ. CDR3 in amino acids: CASSWRLAGVQETQYF. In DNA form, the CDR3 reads TGTGCCAGCAGTTGGCGACTAGCGGGGGTCCAAGAGACCCAGTACTTC.

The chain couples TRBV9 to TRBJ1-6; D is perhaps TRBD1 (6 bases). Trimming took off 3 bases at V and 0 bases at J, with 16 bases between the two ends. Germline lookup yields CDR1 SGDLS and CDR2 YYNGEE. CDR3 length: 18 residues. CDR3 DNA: TGTGCCAGCAGCGGTTCTTCGGACAGTCACTCCTATAATTCACCCCTCCACTTT. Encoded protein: CASSGSSDSHSYNSPLHF. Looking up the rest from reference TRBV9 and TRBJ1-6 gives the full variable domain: DSGVTQTPKHLITATGQRVTLRCSPRSGDLSVYWYQQSLDQGLQFLIQYYNGEERAKGNILERFSAQQFPDLHSELNLSSLELGDSALYFCASSGSSDSHSYNSPLHFGNGTRLTVT.

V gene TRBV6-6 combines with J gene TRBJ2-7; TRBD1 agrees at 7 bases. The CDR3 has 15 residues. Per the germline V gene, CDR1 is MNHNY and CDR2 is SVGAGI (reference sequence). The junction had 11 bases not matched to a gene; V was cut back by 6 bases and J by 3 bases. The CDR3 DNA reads TGTGCCAGCAGCCCCTCCGGGGACAGAGGCTACGAGCAGTACTTC. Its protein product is CASSPSGDRGYEQYF.

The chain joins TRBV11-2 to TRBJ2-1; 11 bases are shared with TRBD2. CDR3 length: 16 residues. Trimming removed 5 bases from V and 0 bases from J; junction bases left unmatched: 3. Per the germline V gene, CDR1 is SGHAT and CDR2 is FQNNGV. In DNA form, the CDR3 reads TGTGCCAGCAGCCCTAGCGGGGGGAGCTCCTACAATGAGCAGTTCTTC. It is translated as CASSPSGGSSYNEQFF.

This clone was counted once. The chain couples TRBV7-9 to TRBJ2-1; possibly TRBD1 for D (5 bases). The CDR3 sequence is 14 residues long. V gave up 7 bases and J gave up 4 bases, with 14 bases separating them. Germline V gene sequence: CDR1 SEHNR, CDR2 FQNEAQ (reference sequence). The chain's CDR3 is CASTLATGYNEQFF. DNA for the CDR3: TGTGCCAGCACCTTGGCCACAGGTTACAATGAGCAGTTCTTC.

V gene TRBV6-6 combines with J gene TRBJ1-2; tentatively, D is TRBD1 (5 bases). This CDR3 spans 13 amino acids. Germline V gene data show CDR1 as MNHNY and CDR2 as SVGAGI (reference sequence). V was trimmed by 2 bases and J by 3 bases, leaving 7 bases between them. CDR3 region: CASSYPGDYGYTF. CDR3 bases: TGTGCCAGCAGTTACCCGGGGGACTATGGCTACACCTTC.

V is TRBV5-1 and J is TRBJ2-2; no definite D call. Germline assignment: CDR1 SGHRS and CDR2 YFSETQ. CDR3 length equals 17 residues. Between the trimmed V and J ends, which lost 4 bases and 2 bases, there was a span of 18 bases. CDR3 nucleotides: TGCGCCAGCAGCCCGCCGGTCGGAGAAGTAAACACCGGGGAGCTGTTTTTT. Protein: CASSPPVGEVNTGELFF.

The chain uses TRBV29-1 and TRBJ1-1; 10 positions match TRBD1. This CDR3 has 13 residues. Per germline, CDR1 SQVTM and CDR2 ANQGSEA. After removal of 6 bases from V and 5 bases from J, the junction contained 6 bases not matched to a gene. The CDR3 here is CSVKGQGWTEAFF. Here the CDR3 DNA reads TGCAGCGTCAAGGGACAGGGGTGGACTGAAGCTTTCTTT.

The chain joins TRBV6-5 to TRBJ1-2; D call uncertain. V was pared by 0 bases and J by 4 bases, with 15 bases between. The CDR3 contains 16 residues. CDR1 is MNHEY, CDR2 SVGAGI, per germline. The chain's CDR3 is CASSYSTRRNFYGYTF. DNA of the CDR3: TGTGCCAGCAGTTACTCGACTCGACGGAACTTCTATGGCTACACCTTC.

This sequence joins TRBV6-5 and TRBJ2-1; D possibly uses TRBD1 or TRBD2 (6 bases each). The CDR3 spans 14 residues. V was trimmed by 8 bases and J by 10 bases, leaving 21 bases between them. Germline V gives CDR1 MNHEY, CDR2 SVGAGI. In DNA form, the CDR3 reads TGTGCCAGCGGCCGGGACACGGGGGTTGGGGAGCAGTTCTTC. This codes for CASGRDTGVGEQFF.

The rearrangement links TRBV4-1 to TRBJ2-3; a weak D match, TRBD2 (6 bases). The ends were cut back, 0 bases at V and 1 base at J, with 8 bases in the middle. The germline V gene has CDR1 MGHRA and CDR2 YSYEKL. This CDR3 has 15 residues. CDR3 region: CASSQEWGGTDTQYF. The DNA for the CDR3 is TGCGCCAGCAGCCAAGAATGGGGGGGCACAGATACGCAGTATTTT.

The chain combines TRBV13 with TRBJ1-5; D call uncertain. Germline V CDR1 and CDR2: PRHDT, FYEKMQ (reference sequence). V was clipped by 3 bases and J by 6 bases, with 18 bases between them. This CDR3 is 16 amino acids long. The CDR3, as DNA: TGTGCCAGCAGCTTGCTTAGGCTCGAAGGATTTCAGCCCCAGCATTTT. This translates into CASSLLRLEGFQPQHF.

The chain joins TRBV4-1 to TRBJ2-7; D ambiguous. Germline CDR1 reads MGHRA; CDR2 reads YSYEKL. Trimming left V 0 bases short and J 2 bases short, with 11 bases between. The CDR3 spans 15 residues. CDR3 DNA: TGCGCCAGCAGCCAAGAGGTTGAGGCCCCCTACGAGCAGTACTTC. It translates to CASSQEVEAPYEQYF.

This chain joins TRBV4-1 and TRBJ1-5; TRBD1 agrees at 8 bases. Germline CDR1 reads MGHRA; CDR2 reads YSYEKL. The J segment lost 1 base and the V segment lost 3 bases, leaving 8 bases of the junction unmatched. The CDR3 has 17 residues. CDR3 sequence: CASSQDDRGPSNQPQHF. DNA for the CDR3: TGCGCCAGCAGCCAGGACGACAGGGGTCCGAGCAATCAGCCCCAGCATTTT.

CDR3 in DNA: TGTGCCAGCAGCGCACCGACGAAATCAGGGGCTCACTACGAGCAGTACTTC. As protein: CASSAPTKSGAHYEQYF. The rearrangement joins TRBV7-2 to TRBJ2-7; weak D call: TRBD1 (6 bases). This CDR3 contains 17 residues. V dropped 5 bases and J dropped 3 bases, with 23 bases sitting between them. Germline lookup yields CDR1 SGHTA and CDR2 FQGNSA.

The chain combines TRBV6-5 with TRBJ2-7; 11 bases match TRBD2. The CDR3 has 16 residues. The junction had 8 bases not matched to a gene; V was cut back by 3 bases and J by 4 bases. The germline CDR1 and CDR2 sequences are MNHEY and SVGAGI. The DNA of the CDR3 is TGTGCCAGCAGTTATAATAGCGGGGGGGCGGGTTACGAGCAGTACTTC. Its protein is CASSYNSGGAGYEQYF.

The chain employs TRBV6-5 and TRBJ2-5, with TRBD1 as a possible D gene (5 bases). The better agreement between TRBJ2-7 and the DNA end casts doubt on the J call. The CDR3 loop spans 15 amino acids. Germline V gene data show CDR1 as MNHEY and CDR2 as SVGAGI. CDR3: CASSYSTESTGEQYF. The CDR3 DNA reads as TGTGCCAGCAGTTACTCGACAGAAAGTACGGGCGAGCAGTACTTC.

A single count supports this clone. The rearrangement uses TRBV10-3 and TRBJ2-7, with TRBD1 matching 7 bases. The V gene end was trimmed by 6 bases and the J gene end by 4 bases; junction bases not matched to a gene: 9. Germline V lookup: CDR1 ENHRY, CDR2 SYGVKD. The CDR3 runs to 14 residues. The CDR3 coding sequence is TGTGCCATCAGCGCCGGACAGGAGCCATACGAGCAGTACTTC. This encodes CAISAGQEPYEQYF.

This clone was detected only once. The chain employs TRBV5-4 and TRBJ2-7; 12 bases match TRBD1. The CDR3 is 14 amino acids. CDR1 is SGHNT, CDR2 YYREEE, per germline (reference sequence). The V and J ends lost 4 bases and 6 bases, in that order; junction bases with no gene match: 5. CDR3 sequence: CASSRDRGQFEQYF. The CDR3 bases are TGTGCCAGCAGCCGGGACAGGGGGCAATTCGAGCAGTACTTC.

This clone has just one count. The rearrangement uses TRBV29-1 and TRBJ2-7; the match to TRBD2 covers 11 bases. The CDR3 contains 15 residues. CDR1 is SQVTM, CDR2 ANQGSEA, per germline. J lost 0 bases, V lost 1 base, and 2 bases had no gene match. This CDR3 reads CSVEVTSGNSYEQYF. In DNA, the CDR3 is TGCAGCGTTGAAGTGACTAGCGGGAACTCCTACGAGCAGTACTTC.

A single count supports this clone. Here the CDR3 reads CTSGGAEETQYF. The CDR3, as DNA: TGTACTAGCGGGGGGGCGGAGGAGACCCAGTACTTC. V usage is TRBV6-5 and J usage is TRBJ2-5; the match to TRBD2 covers 13 bases. The germline V gene encodes CDR1 MNHEY and CDR2 SVGAGI. The CDR3 spans 12 residues.

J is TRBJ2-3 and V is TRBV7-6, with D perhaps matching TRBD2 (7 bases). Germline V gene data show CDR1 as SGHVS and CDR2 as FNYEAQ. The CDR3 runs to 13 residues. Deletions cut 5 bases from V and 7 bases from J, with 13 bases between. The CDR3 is CASSRGGGNTQYF. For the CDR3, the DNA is TGTGCCAGCAGCCGAGGGGGGGGAAATACGCAGTATTTT.

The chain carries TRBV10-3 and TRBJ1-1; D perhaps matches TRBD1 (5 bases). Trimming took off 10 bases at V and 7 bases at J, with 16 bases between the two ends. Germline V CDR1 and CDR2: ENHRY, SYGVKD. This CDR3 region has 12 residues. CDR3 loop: CATMDTPIEAFF. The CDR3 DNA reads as TGTGCCACCATGGACACCCCCATTGAAGCTTTCTTT.

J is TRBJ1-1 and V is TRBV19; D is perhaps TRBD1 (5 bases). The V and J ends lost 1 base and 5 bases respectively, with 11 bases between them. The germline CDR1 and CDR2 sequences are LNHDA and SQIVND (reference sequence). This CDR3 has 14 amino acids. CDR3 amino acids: CASSIGGGGTEAFF. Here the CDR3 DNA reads TGTGCCAGTAGTATAGGGGGCGGGGGTACTGAAGCTTTCTTT. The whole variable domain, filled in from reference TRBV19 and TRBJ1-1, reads DGGITQSPKYLFRKEGQNVTLSCEQNLNHDAMYWYRQDPGQGLRLIYYSQIVNDFQKGDIAEGYSVSREKKESFPLTVTSAQKNPTAFYLCASSIGGGGTEAFFGQGTRLTVV.

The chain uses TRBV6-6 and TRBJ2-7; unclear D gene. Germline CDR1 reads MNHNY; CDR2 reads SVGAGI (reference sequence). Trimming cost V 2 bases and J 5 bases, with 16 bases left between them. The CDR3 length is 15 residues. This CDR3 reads CASSYPGQDAHEQYF. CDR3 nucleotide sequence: TGTGCCAGCAGTTACCCGGGCCAGGACGCGCACGAGCAGTACTTC.